What follows are 8 T cell receptor beta chains derived from one specimen sequenced in a study of CD8 T cells in Susac syndrome. When the RNA was reverse transcribed, random hexamers were used with an input of about 0.5 to 1 ug. TCRdb re-analysed the immunoSEQ multiplex PCR reads in MiXCR, keeping a single row per CDR3 protein. The sample lists around 150,000 distinct CDR3 sequences; about 94% were seen once. Material for sequencing was CD8+ T cells from PBMCs. These receptors came from a human donor in good health.

The chain recombines TRBV20-1 with TRBJ2-3; 9 nucleotides align to TRBD2. Germline V CDR1 and CDR2: DFQATT, SNEGSKA (reference sequence). CDR3 length equals 18 residues. V shed 5 bases and J 0 bases; nucleotides not matched to a gene: 15. CDR3 loop: CSAPLPRLAEPSTDTQYF. The CDR3 region has the DNA TGCAGTGCTCCCTTACCACGACTAGCGGAGCCTAGCACAGATACGCAGTATTTT.

This chain links TRBV20-1 with TRBJ2-3, with D unclear. The CDR3 totals 16 residues. Germline V gene data show CDR1 as DFQATT and CDR2 as SNEGSKA (reference sequence). Trimming stripped 0 bases from V and 1 base from J, with 14 bases between. The CDR3 here is CSAREASMLGTDTQYF. The CDR3 DNA sequence: TGCAGTGCTAGAGAGGCGAGCATGTTGGGCACAGATACGCAGTATTTT.

This clonotype was detected once. The V gene is TRBV20-1, the J gene TRBJ1-1, with D possibly being TRBD1 (6 bases). The CDR3 runs 15 residues. The V end lost 1 base, the J end lost 1 base, and 13 bases lay between the germline ends. Germline values: CDR1 DFQATT, CDR2 SNEGSKA (reference sequence). The CDR3 nucleotides read TGCAGTGCTAGAGCCCCGGGACACCCGAACACTGAAGCTTTCTTT. Translated: CSARAPGHPNTEAFF.

This clonotype has just one count. The gene calls are TRBV29-1 and TRBJ2-7, with TRBD2 matching 15 bases. The CDR3 loop spans 17 amino acids. The germline V gene encodes CDR1 SQVTM and CDR2 ANQGSEA. J lost 3 bases, V lost 6 bases, and 12 bases had no gene match. In nucleotides, the CDR3 is TGCAGCGTACTCGGGATAGTGGGACTAGCGGGAGGCTACGAGCAGTACTTC. Translating it yields CSVLGIVGLAGGYEQYF.

This clonotype was observed a single time. The rearrangement uses TRBV5-6 and TRBJ2-3; D is perhaps TRBD1 (6 bases). The germline V gene encodes CDR1 SGHDT and CDR2 YYEEEE. V was clipped by 5 bases and J by 6 bases, with 16 bases between them. The length of the CDR3 is 14 residues. CDR3 protein: CASSPQGPLDTQYF. CDR3 nucleotide sequence: TGTGCCAGCAGTCCTCAGGGGCCCCTTGATACGCAGTATTTT.

V and J are TRBV28 and TRBJ2-7; TRBD1 is a possible D gene (5 bases). The V gene lost 4 bases and the J gene lost 3 bases, with 13 bases spanning the gap. The CDR3 runs 14 residues. Germline assignment: CDR1 MDHEN and CDR2 SYDVKM. In DNA, the CDR3 is TGTGCCAGCAGTTCGGACATTATGGGCTACGAGCAGTACTTC. Translation gives CASSSDIMGYEQYF.

This chain's CDR3 is CASSQRGLDRNEQFF. The CDR3 nucleotides are TGTGCCAGCAGCCAAAGGGGACTAGACCGCAATGAGCAGTTCTTC. This sequence joins TRBV7-6 and TRBJ2-1; 8 positions match TRBD2. CDR1 and CDR2 from the germline V gene are SGHVS and FNYEAQ. The V gene end was trimmed by 5 bases and the J gene end by 6 bases; junction bases not matched to a gene: 9. The CDR3 extends over 15 amino acids.

The chain links TRBV21-1 to TRBJ2-3; TRBD2 was called by the table and not checked on the DNA. TRBV21-1 is noted as a pseudogene. The CDR3 consists of 15 residues. As DNA, the CDR3 is TGTGCCAGCAGCAAAGGCGGCGGGAGAAGAGATACGCAGTATTTT. Its translation is CASSKGGGRRDTQYF.